This T cell receptor beta chain stems from a study of OX40 agonist ivuxolimab in advanced cancers. Produced via immunoSEQ multiplex PCR; TCRdb's table is partial and in-frame only. Of around 94,000 clones listed, around 87% are singletons. This CDR3 has 17 amino acids. Trimming stripped 0 bases from V and 2 bases from J, with 17 bases between. Germline V gene sequence: CDR1 LNHNV, CDR2 YYDKDF (reference sequence). The sampling schedule covered blood at baseline, cycle 4 day 1, and cycle 7 day 1. This clone appeared a single time. The chain recombines TRBV15 with TRBJ2-7; D not resolved. Sequencing used CD4+ or CD8+ T cells sorted from blood, obtained in a trial of the OX40 agonist ivuxolimab. This sequence originates from an adult with an advanced solid tumor such as melanoma, head and neck, liver or kidney cancer. The CDR3 loop reads CATSRDTFLGRTYEQYF. CDR3 nucleotides: TGTGCCACCAGCAGAGATACCTTCCTAGGGCGAACCTACGAGCAGTACTTC.